This is a list of T cell receptor beta chains from one sample in a study of T cell changes during pregnancy in multiple sclerosis. TCRdb's table, derived via immunoSEQ multiplex PCR, lists solely in-frame clones and lacks some. This sample carries tens of thousands of clones, approximately 92% of them seen once, and the ten largest clones take approximately 2%. The sample consisted of peripheral blood, taken after pregnancy. The receptors were sampled from a female donor with multiple sclerosis, enrolled in a pregnancy study. CDR3s include the opening cysteine and the closing phenylalanine or tryptophan. A D gene is named only where the DNA matches it firmly. Clone size is not always given. Where it is, it says once, few, many or a class for expanded clones.

j_gene | abundance | v_gene | d_gene | len | CDR3aa | CDR3nt
TRBJ1-3 | . | TRBV19 | TRBD1 | 15 | CASSNTGGSGNTIYF | TGTGCCAGTAGTAACACAGGGGGATCTGGAAACACCATATATTTT
TRBJ2-3 | . | TRBV7-6 | . | 17 | CASSLGRARGFADTQYF | TGTGCCAGCAGCTTAGGGCGGGCCAGGGGTTTTGCAGATACGCAGTATTTT
TRBJ2-2 | . | TRBV7-2 | . | 15 | CASSLVKVPGGELFF | TGTGCCAGCAGCTTAGTGAAGGTCCCGGGCGGGGAGCTGTTTTTT
TRBJ2-7 | . | TRBV19 | TRBD2 | 18 | CASSAPGLASRSHYEQYF | TGTGCCAGTAGTGCCCCGGGACTAGCCTCTCGGTCCCACTACGAGCAGTACTTC
TRBJ2-7 | . | TRBV19 | TRBD2 | 15 | CASSPRAGDPYEQYF | TGTGCCAGTAGCCCCCGGGCGGGGGACCCCTACGAGCAGTACTTC
TRBJ2-1 | . | TRBV6-1 | TRBD2 | 15 | CASSPGLAGRNEQFF | TGTGCCAGCAGTCCCGGACTAGCGGGGCGAAATGAGCAGTTCTTC
TRBJ2-2 | once | TRBV27 | TRBD2 | 14 | CASRLAVPTGELFF | TGTGCCAGCAGACTAGCGGTTCCCACCGGGGAGCTGTTTTTT
TRBJ1-5 | . | TRBV5-8 | . | 15 | CASSLSGRGPQPQHF | TGTGCCAGCAGCTTGTCCGGCAGGGGACCTCAGCCCCAGCATTTT
TRBJ1-1 | . | TRBV12-5 | TRBD1 | 13 | CAHRGREATEAFF | TGTGCCCACAGGGGGCGTGAAGCCACTGAAGCTTTCTTT
TRBJ1-1 | . | TRBV29-1 | TRBD1 | 14 | CSVRRQGLGTEAFF | TGCAGCGTCAGACGACAGGGTTTGGGCACTGAAGCTTTCTTT
TRBJ1-4 | few | TRBV7-9 | TRBD1 | 16 | CASSFSAGTGDEKLFF | TGTGCCAGCAGCTTTAGCGCCGGGACAGGGGATGAAAAACTGTTTTTT
TRBJ2-1 | . | TRBV18 | TRBD1 | 15 | CASSPRSGGKDEQFF | TGTGCCAGCTCACCACGGTCAGGGGGCAAGGATGAGCAGTTCTTC
TRBJ2-7 | . | TRBV10-2 | . | 13 | CASSETLRAEQYF | TGCGCCAGCAGTGAGACTCTACGCGCCGAGCAGTACTTC
TRBJ1-2 | . | TRBV12-5 | . | 13 | CASGLSGWDGYTF | TGTGCTAGTGGTTTGTCGGGGTGGGATGGCTACACCTTC
TRBJ1-1 | . | TRBV30 | TRBD1 | 13 | CAWSTGYGTEAFF | TGTGCCTGGTCGACAGGGTATGGCACTGAAGCTTTCTTT
TRBJ1-1 | . | TRBV7-2 | . | 16 | CASSLATGSQGTEAFF | TGTGCCAGCAGCTTAGCGACTGGGTCCCAGGGCACTGAAGCTTTCTTT
TRBJ2-1 | . | TRBV9 | TRBD2 | 15 | CASSVTGTRYNEQFF | TGTGCCAGCAGCGTCACCGGGACTAGGTACAATGAGCAGTTCTTC
TRBJ1-1 | . | TRBV6-5 | . | 16 | CASSYFFIGVNTEAFF | TGTGCCAGCAGTTATTTTTTTATTGGAGTGAACACTGAAGCTTTCTTT
TRBJ2-2 | . | TRBV11-2 | TRBD1 | 16 | CASTTGVASNTGELFF | TGTGCCAGCACCACAGGGGTGGCCTCGAACACCGGGGAGCTGTTTTTT
TRBJ2-7 | . | TRBV27 | . | 13 | CASSPFQTYEQYF | TGTGCCAGCAGTCCCTTCCAGACCTACGAGCAGTACTTC
TRBJ2-1 | . | TRBV11-2 | . | 14 | CASSLLDWKNEQFF | TGTGCCAGCAGCTTGTTAGACTGGAAGAATGAGCAGTTCTTC
TRBJ1-2 | . | TRBV13 | TRBD1 | 16 | CASSVQYRGMDYGYTF | TGTGCCAGCAGCGTTCAATACAGGGGAATGGACTATGGCTACACCTTC
TRBJ2-2 | . | TRBV2 | TRBD1 | 16 | CASSEYGTANTGELFF | TGTGCCAGCAGTGAATACGGGACAGCGAACACCGGGGAGCTGTTTTTT
TRBJ1-4 | . | TRBV5-1 | . | 16 | CASSFAPGATNEKLFF | TGCGCCAGCAGCTTTGCCCCGGGTGCAACTAATGAAAAACTGTTTTTT
TRBJ1-1 | . | TRBV6-5 | TRBD1 | 15 | CASRRPGTGYTEAFF | TGTGCCAGCAGACGTCCCGGGACAGGGTACACTGAAGCTTTCTTT
TRBJ2-2 | . | TRBV5-1 | . | 11 | CASSFAGELFF | TGCGCCAGCAGCTTCGCCGGGGAGCTGTTTTTT
TRBJ2-7 | . | TRBV5-1 | TRBD2 | 16 | CASSLIRTSGSYEQYF | TGCGCCAGCAGCCTAATAAGGACTAGCGGGAGCTACGAGCAGTACTTC
TRBJ2-2 | . | TRBV10-3 | TRBD2 | 16 | CAISVGGVWNTGELFF | TGTGCCATCAGTGTGGGGGGGGTATGGAACACCGGGGAGCTGTTTTTT
TRBJ2-2 | . | TRBV5-1 | . | 14 | CASSLRWNTGELFF | TGCGCCAGCAGCTTGCGGTGGAACACCGGGGAGCTGTTTTTT
TRBJ1-1 | . | TRBV4-3 | TRBD1 | 19 | CASSHRLPGTGAANTEAFF | TGCGCCAGCAGCCACCGCCTACCCGGGACAGGGGCCGCGAACACTGAAGCTTTCTTT
TRBJ1-3 | . | TRBV29-1 | . | 14 | CSVSAQTSGNTIYF | TGCAGCGTTTCAGCGCAGACCTCGGGAAACACCATATATTTT
TRBJ2-3 | . | TRBV29-1 | . | 13 | CSVVGRVTDTQYF | TGCAGCGTTGTAGGCCGGGTCACAGATACGCAGTATTTT
TRBJ1-1 | . | TRBV4-2 | . | 12 | CASSQADTEAFF | TGTGCCAGCAGCCAGGCCGACACTGAAGCTTTCTTT
TRBJ1-2 | . | TRBV18 | TRBD1 | 13 | CASRGQGSYGYTF | TGTGCCAGCCGGGGACAGGGAAGCTATGGCTACACCTTC
TRBJ2-1 | . | TRBV5-6 | TRBD1 | 16 | CASSLIGQGRYNEQFF | TGTGCCAGCAGCTTAATCGGACAGGGTCGATACAATGAGCAGTTCTTC
TRBJ1-5 | . | TRBV19 | . | 13 | CASSITDRQPQHF | TGTGCCAGTAGTATTACAGACCGTCAGCCCCAGCATTTT
TRBJ2-7 | . | TRBV11-2 | TRBD1 | 15 | CASSLDGDRDYEQYF | TGTGCCAGCAGCTTAGATGGGGACAGGGACTACGAGCAGTACTTC
TRBJ2-7 | . | TRBV30 | TRBD1 | 12 | CAWNQQGYEQYF | TGTGCCTGGAACCAACAGGGGTACGAGCAGTACTTC
TRBJ2-3 | . | TRBV7-2 | . | 14 | CASSPLVSTDTQYF | TGTGCCAGCAGCCCGTTAGTTTCCACAGATACGCAGTATTTT
TRBJ2-1 | . | TRBV5-1 | . | 14 | CASSLQGLVNEQFF | TGCGCCAGCAGCTTACAGGGCTTGGTCAATGAGCAGTTCTTC
TRBJ2-5 | . | TRBV5-1 | TRBD1 | 15 | CASSLYGDSQETQYF | TGCGCCAGCAGCTTGTATGGGGACAGTCAAGAGACCCAGTACTTC
TRBJ2-4 | . | TRBV29-1 | TRBD1 | 17 | CSVVVVVPGQVKNIQYF | TGCAGCGTTGTTGTGGTGGTCCCGGGACAGGTAAAAAACATTCAGTACTTC
TRBJ1-5 | . | TRBV6-6 | TRBD1 | 16 | CASRRGQGGWDQPQHF | TGTGCCAGCAGACGAGGACAGGGAGGTTGGGATCAGCCCCAGCATTTT
TRBJ2-7 | . | TRBV6-5 | TRBD1 | 15 | CASSRERDSAYEQYF | TGTGCCAGCAGTCGAGAGAGGGACAGCGCCTACGAGCAGTACTTC
TRBJ2-1 | . | TRBV7-2 | TRBD2 | 16 | CASSLGPSGGFNEQFF | TGTGCCAGCAGCTTAGGGCCTAGCGGGGGGTTCAATGAGCAGTTCTTC
TRBJ1-5 | . | TRBV5-6 | . | 16 | CASSFRPQATNQPQHF | TGTGCCAGCAGCTTTCGCCCGCAGGCAACCAATCAGCCCCAGCATTTT
TRBJ2-7 | many | TRBV6-1 | . | 13 | CASSESKGSGRHF | TGTGCCAGCAGTGAAAGTAAGGGTTCAGGGCGGCACTTC
TRBJ2-7 | . | TRBV5-6 | . | 15 | CASSREPTENYEQYF | TGTGCCAGCAGCCGAGAACCGACAGAGAACTACGAGCAGTACTTC
TRBJ2-5 | . | TRBV7-7 | TRBD1 | 13 | CASSRDRAETQYF | TGTGCCAGCAGCCGGGACAGGGCCGAGACCCAGTACTTC
TRBJ2-2 | . | TRBV30 | TRBD2 | 15 | CAWSGLAGVSGELFF | TGTGCCTGGAGTGGCCTAGCGGGAGTATCCGGGGAGCTGTTTTTT
TRBJ1-3 | . | TRBV5-3 | TRBD1 | 16 | CARRRRDSTTGNTIYF | TGTGCCAGAAGGCGAAGGGACAGTACCACTGGAAACACCATATATTTT